These 11 T cell receptor beta chains originate from one sample sequenced in a study of identical twins. MiXCR, run by TCRdb on the 5' RACE reads, gives a single entry per CDR3 protein. The repertoire holds more than 650,000 distinct CDR3 sequences, with 6% to 6.5% as singletons. Sequenced material: naive T cells sorted from blood. All receptors come from a man younger than 35 in good health.

The rearrangement joins TRBV18 to TRBJ2-6; D remains unclear. V lost 2 bases, J lost 2 bases, and 4 bases lay in between. The germline CDR1 and CDR2 sequences are KGHSH and LQKENI. This CDR3 is 14 amino acids long. The CDR3 protein is CASSPSTGANVLTF. DNA for the CDR3: TGTGCCAGCTCACCAAGTACTGGGGCCAACGTCCTGACTTTC.

This clonotype was seen only a few times. CDR3 amino acids: CASSLVGWEEETQYF. CDR3 coding DNA: TGCGCCAGCAGCTTGGTAGGCTGGGAGGAAGAGACCCAGTACTTC. The chain recombines TRBV5-1 with TRBJ2-5; tentative D call: TRBD2 (6 bases). This CDR3 is 15 amino acids long. V was shortened by 0 bases and J by 3 bases, with 12 bases between the two germline ends. In germline, CDR1 is SGHRS, CDR2 YFSETQ.

This clonotype was detected only a few times. The chain joins TRBV14 to TRBJ2-1; 8 bases line up with TRBD1. This CDR3 is 18 amino acids long. CDR1 and CDR2 (germline): SGHDN, FVKESK. The V segment lost 0 bases and the J segment 6 bases; nucleotides outside the gene matches: 13. In nucleotides, the CDR3 is TGTGCCAGCAGCCAAGATATATACAGGGGGTTTAAGGCCAATGAGCAGTTCTTC. It is translated as CASSQDIYRGFKANEQFF.

This clonotype was counted many times. The rearrangement joins TRBV20-1 to TRBJ2-5; a possible D gene is TRBD1 (6 bases). The CDR3 consists of 13 residues. The germline CDR1 and CDR2 sequences are DFQATT and SNEGSKA (reference sequence). V lost 6 bases to trimming and J lost 1 base, with 12 bases between them. The CDR3: CSARQDSQETQYF. The CDR3 DNA reads as TGCAGTGCCAGACAGGACAGCCAAGAGACCCAGTACTTC.

This clonotype was observed many times. The rearrangement joins TRBV5-1 to TRBJ2-1, with 13 bases fitting TRBD2. V gave up 4 bases and J gave up 5 bases; unmatched junction bases: 9. Germline V gene data show CDR1 as SGHRS and CDR2 as YFSETQ. This CDR3 comprises 17 residues. CDR3 protein: CASSRSGGLAGNNEQFF. CDR3 bases: TGCGCCAGCAGCCGCAGTGGGGGACTAGCGGGAAACAATGAGCAGTTCTTC.

This clonotype was observed a few times. J is TRBJ2-4 and V is TRBV6-1; D gene uncertain. Trimming removed 3 bases at V and 5 bases at J, with 11 bases between. Germline lookup yields CDR1 MNHNS and CDR2 SASEGT. The CDR3 sequence is 14 residues long. For the CDR3, the DNA is TGTGCCAGCAGTGAGTCCAGATCCCAAAACATTCAGTACTTC. This codes for CASSESRSQNIQYF.

The gene calls are TRBV2 and TRBJ2-7; D is uncertain. Germline CDR1 SNHLY, CDR2 FYNNEI. CDR3 length: 10 residues. V was trimmed by 8 bases and J by 1 base, leaving 3 bases between them. DNA for the CDR3: TGTGCCAGCGAGTCCTACGAGCAGTACGTC. Its translation: CASESYEQYV.

This clonotype was detected many times. The chain carries TRBV10-3 and TRBJ2-3, with 12 bases aligning to TRBD2. Trimming at V came to 2 bases and at J to 10 bases, leaving 7 bases not matched to a gene. CDR1 ENHRY and CDR2 SYGVKD come from the germline V gene. The CDR3 is made up of 15 amino acids. CDR3 nucleotide sequence: TGTGCCATCAGTGAGCGGACTAGCGGGGACGCGCCGCAGTATTTT. Its translation is CAISERTSGDAPQYF.

Many counts were recorded for this clonotype. The J gene is TRBJ2-1, the V gene TRBV15, with TRBD1 matching over 7 bases. Germline-derived CDR1 and CDR2 are LNHNV and YYDKDF (reference sequence). This CDR3 has 13 residues. V lost 4 bases and J lost 15; bases outside the gene matches: 12. CDR3 nucleotides: TGTGCCACCAGCATTAAAAAAGGGGGCGATCCGTTCTTC. Translation: CATSIKKGGDPFF.

There are many counts of this clonotype. CDR3 loop: CAISEGPVGEQYF. The DNA for the CDR3 is TGTGCCATCAGTGAGGGTCCGGTGGGCGAGCAGTACTTC. The chain couples TRBV10-3 to TRBJ2-7; no clear D. V gave up 2 bases and J gave up 6 bases, with 11 bases separating them. The CDR3 length is 13 residues. The V gene's germline CDR1 is ENHRY and CDR2 SYGVKD.

This clonotype was seen a handful of times. This chain joins TRBV29-1 and TRBJ2-5, with 10 bases lining up with TRBD1. This CDR3 is built from 13 residues. CDR1 and CDR2 (germline): SQVTM, ANQGSEA. The V gene end was trimmed by 7 bases and the J gene end by 5 bases; junction bases not matched to a gene: 7. The CDR3 coding sequence is TGCAGCGGCGGGACAGGGGAGGTCGAGACCCAGTACTTC. It specifies CSGGTGEVETQYF.